This T cell receptor beta chain is from a study of T cells in Graves' hyperthyroidism and ophthalmopathy. The germline V and J ends were trimmed by 0 bases and 2 bases, with 12 bases remaining between them. CDR3 length: 15 amino acids. Germline CDR1 reads SGHRS; CDR2 reads YFSETQ. About this clonotype: Without the conserved terminal phenylalanine or tryptophan, this CDR3 likely stems from a read error.

From RNA transcripts, TCR beta CDR3 regions were amplified. The study used the HTBI primer set for a first-round RT-PCR of the TCR CDR3. TCRdb reprocessed the multiplex PCR reads via MiXCR and lists one record per CDR3 protein. The data contain about 380,000 distinct CDR3 sequences, approximately 13% of them singletons. V and J are TRBV5-1 and TRBJ2-7, with D perhaps TRBD1 or TRBD2 (5 bases each). The sample taken for sequencing was blood. The receptor was derived from an older woman with Graves' hyperthyroidism. CDR3 sequence (DNA): TGCGCCAGCAGCTTGGGGGACCGGACCACCTACGAGCAGTACCTC. Residues: CASSLGDRTTYEQYL.